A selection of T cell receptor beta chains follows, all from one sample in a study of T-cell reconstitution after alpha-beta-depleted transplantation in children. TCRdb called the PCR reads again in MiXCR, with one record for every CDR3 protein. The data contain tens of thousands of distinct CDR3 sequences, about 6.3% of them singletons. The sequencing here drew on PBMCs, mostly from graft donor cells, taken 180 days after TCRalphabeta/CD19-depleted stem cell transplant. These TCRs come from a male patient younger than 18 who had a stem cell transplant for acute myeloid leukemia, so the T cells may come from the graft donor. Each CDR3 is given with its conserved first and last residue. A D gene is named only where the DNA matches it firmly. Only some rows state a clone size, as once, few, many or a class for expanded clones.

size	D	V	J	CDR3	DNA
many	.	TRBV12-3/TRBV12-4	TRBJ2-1	CASSLGTRLEQFF	TGTGCCAGCAGTTTAGGGACTCGCCTTGAGCAGTTCTTC
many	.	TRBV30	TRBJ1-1	CAWRGGSGTEAFF	TGTGCCTGGAGGGGGGGGTCTGGGACTGAAGCTTTCTTT
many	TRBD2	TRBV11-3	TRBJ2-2	CASSLGGGSGWNTGELFF	TGTGCCAGCAGCTTAGGGGGAGGGTCGGGATGGAACACCGGGGAGCTGTTTTTT
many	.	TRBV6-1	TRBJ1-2	CASSEMGNYGYTF	TGTGCCAGCAGTGAAATGGGCAACTATGGCTACACCTTC
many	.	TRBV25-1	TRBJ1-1	CASSRPTTNTEAFF	TGTGCCAGCTCCCGGCCTACTACTAACACTGAAGCTTTCTTT
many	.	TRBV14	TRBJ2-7	CASSQDLTEQYF	TGTGCCAGCAGCCAAGATCTCACGGAGCAGTACTTC
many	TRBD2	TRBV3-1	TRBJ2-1	CASSPSSGRLNNEQFF	TGTGCCAGCAGCCCATCTAGCGGGAGACTTAACAATGAGCAGTTCTTC
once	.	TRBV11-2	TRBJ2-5	CASSLGGVQETQYF	TGTGCCAGCAGCTTAGGAGGGGTCCAAGAGACCCAGTACTTC
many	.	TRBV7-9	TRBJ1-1	CASSLRSREAFF	TGTGCCAGCAGCTTAAGGAGCAGGGAAGCTTTCTTT
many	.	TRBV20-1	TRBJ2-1	CSARTSGLAKPSEQFF	TGCAGTGCTAGGACCTCGGGGCTAGCTAAACCATCTGAGCAGTTCTTC
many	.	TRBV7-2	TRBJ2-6	CASTPTGGSGANVLTF	TGTGCCAGCACCCCAACTGGGGGCTCTGGGGCCAACGTCCTGACTTTC
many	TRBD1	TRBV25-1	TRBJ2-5	CASSEATGGGETQYF	TGTGCCAGCAGTGAGGCGACAGGGGGCGGGGAGACCCAGTACTTC
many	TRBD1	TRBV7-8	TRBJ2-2	CASRLTGGGELFF	TGTGCCAGCAGACTGACAGGGGGAGGGGAGCTGTTTTTT
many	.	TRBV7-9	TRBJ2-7	CASSLDRVPYEQYF	TGTGCCAGCAGCTTAGACAGGGTACCCTACGAGCAGTACTTC
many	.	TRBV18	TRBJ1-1	CASSSTEGTEAFF	TGTGCCAGCTCATCCACAGAAGGGACTGAAGCTTTCTTT
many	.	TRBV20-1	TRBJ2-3	CSASGIPSDTQYF	TGCAGTGCTAGCGGGATACCGTCGGATACGCAGTATTTT
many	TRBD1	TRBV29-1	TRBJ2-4	CSVAGTGMDSIQYF	TGCAGCGTCGCCGGGACAGGGATGGATAGCATTCAGTACTTC
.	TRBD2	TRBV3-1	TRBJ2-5	CASCRTTSGSGKTQYF	TGTGCCTCCTGCCGAACCACTAGCGGGAGTGGTAAGACCCAGTACTTC
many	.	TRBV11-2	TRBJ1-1	CASRGGLQNTEAFF	TGTGCCAGCAGGGGAGGACTGCAGAACACTGAAGCTTTCTTT
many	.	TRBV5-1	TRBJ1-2	CASSFSSAGDYGYTF	TGCGCCAGCAGCTTCTCCTCCGCAGGGGACTATGGCTACACCTTC
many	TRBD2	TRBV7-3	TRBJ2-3	CASSLIAGGGTDTQYF	TGTGCCAGCAGCTTAATCGCGGGAGGGGGGACAGATACGCAGTATTTT
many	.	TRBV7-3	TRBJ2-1	CASSLSGLFYNEQFF	TGTGCCAGCAGCTTAAGTGGACTTTTCTACAATGAGCAGTTCTTC
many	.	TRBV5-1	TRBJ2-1	CASSLVSSGTTQRRGNNEQFF	TGCGCCAGCAGCTTGGTATCTTCCGGGACCACCCAAAGGAGGGGTAACAATGAGCAGTTCTTC
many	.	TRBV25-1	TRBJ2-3	CASSELGTQYF	TGTGCCAGCAGTGAATTAGGTACGCAGTATTTT